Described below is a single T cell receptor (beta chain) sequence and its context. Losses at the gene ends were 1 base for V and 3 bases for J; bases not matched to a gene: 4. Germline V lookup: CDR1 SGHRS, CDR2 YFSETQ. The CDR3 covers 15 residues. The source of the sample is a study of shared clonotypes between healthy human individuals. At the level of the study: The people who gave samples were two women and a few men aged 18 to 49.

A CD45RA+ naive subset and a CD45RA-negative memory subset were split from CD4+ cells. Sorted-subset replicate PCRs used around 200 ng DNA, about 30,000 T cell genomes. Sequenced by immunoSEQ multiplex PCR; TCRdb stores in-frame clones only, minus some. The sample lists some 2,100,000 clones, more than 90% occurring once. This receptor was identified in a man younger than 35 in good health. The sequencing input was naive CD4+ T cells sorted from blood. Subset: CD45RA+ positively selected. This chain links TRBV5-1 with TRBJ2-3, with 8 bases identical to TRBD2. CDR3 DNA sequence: TGCGCCAGCAGCTTGCTTGGCGGGGGGACAGATACGCAGTATTTT. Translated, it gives CASSLLGGGTDTQYF. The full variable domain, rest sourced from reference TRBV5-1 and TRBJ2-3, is KAGVTQTPRYLIKTRGQQVTLSCSPISGHRSVSWYQQTPGQGLQFLFEYFSETQRNKGNFPGRFSGRQFSNSRSEMNVSTLELGDSALYLCASSLLGGGTDTQYFGPGTRLTVL.